What follows are 2 T cell receptor beta chains derived from one specimen sequenced in a study of STAT5B mutations in CD4+ large granular lymphocyte leukemia. Sequencing was performed with immunoSEQ multiplex PCR; in TCRdb, only in-frame clones are kept and a portion is missing. The sample carries approximately 49,000 clones, 55% to 75% recorded once. Sequencing input: CD4+ T cells from blood buffy coats. The origin of the receptors is a human donor in good health.

The chain employs TRBV19 and TRBJ1-5; 8 nucleotides agree with TRBD1. V lost 6 bases to trimming and J lost 4 bases; unmatched junction nucleotides: 8. The CDR3 is 15 residues long. CDR1 and CDR2 from the germline V gene are LNHDA and SQIVND (reference sequence). CDR3 DNA sequence: TGTGCCAGTAGCCCGACAGGGGAAGGTAATCAGCCCCAGCATTTT. It yields the protein CASSPTGEGNQPQHF.

V usage is TRBV6-5 and J usage is TRBJ1-2; tentatively, D is TRBD1 (6 bases). The CDR3 totals 12 residues. Germline values: CDR1 MNHEY, CDR2 SVGAGI. V was clipped by 6 bases and J by 8 bases, with 13 bases between them. The CDR3: CASRPRDIGYTF. The CDR3 DNA follows: TGTGCCAGCAGACCCCGGGACATCGGCTACACCTTC.